This T cell receptor beta chain originates from a study of blood T cell repertoires in COVID-19. Donors in Cohort 3 counted as recovered after two negative PCRs, clearance, or symptom resolution. In germline, CDR1 is LGHDT, CDR2 YNNKEL (reference sequence). The CDR3 runs 15 residues. V lost 1 base and J lost 7; bases outside the gene matches: 6. Per the original methods: Cell counts per sample came from amplifying reference gene primers. Profiled with immunoSEQ multiplex PCR; TCRdb holds only in-frame clones, not every one. V and J calls and clone size follow that table, whereas D and trimming were derived from the DNA. The table shows roughly 250,000 clones, with 90% to 95% occurring only once.

Sequenced: PBMCs or T cells enriched from blood (not recorded which). This chain links TRBV3-1 (or the pseudogene TRBV3-2) with TRBJ1-4, with 7 bases lining up with TRBD1. The TCR comes from a woman between 18 and 29 years old who had recovered from COVID-19. CDR3 bases: TGTGCCAGCAGCCAAGGACAGGGTAAGGCTGAAAAACTGTTTTTT. This sequence encodes CASSQGQGKAEKLFF.